This TCR beta chain was observed in a study of T cells in Graves' hyperthyroidism and ophthalmopathy. Amplification of TCR beta CDR3 regions used RNA as the template. The TCR CDR3 first-round RT-PCR relied on the HTBI primer set. TCRdb called the multiplex PCR reads again in MiXCR, with one record for every CDR3 protein. The table shows 450,000 to 650,000 distinct CDR3 sequences, with 13% to 15% occurring only once. In this sample, this clonotype turned up many times. The antigen is not known. Study findings and constraints: Ophthalmopathy prediction by the model preceded onset by a median about 6.5 months. Expanded thyroid clonotypes (above 0.001) were mostly also found in blood.

A NOSPECS grade of at least 4, a Clinical Activity Score of at least 3 and duration under 3 months were recorded in ophthalmopathy patients. Every diagnosis used clinical symptoms, serum thyroxine and TRAb, thyroid ultrasound and orbital computed tomography. Trimming took off 6 bases at V and 0 bases at J, with 12 bases between the two ends. The CDR3 consists of 14 residues. The receptor's source is a woman in her late teens or twenties with Graves' ophthalmopathy. The chain is built from TRBV12-3 or TRBV12-4 and TRBJ2-7; TRBD1 might be the D (5 bases). Sequencing was done on a sample of blood. The CDR3 nucleotides are TGTGCCAGCAGGCTCGCGGACACCTCCTACGAGCAGTACTTC. Residues: CASRLADTSYEQYF.